This T cell receptor beta chain was identified in a study of blood T cell repertoires in COVID-19. Overall study: Whether acute or convalescent, the COVID-19 samples came from the United States, Italy and Spain.

The CDR3 loop spans 13 amino acids. V was shortened by 5 bases and J by 6 bases, with 13 bases between the two germline ends. The germline V gene has CDR1 LNHDA and CDR2 SQIVND (reference sequence). The authors' processing: For nucleated cells, counts were estimated from reference gene primer amplification. Sequencing used immunoSEQ multiplex PCR; TCRdb keeps in-frame clones, though not all of them. V, J and clone size derive from that table, while D and trimming were established from the DNA sequence. The data show around 290,000 clones, with around 89% seen just once and approximately 4.3% held by the top ten.

The TCR originated in a man aged 40-50 years with acute or convalescent COVID-19. This chain joins TRBV19 and TRBJ1-2; D is perhaps TRBD1 (6 bases). Material: peripheral blood. The CDR3 DNA sequence: TGTGCCAGTAGTGTACAGGGACAAGATGGCTACACCTTC. Residues: CASSVQGQDGYTF.